The T cell receptor beta chain under discussion was sequenced for a study of early T cells in non-severe SARS-CoV-2 infection. Looking at the study overall: Bulk RNA from unsorted whole blood was sequenced; chains were unpaired. General study findings and limits: The VDJdb matching leaned toward anti-spike CD8 responses and overlooked private and CD4 specificities.

Germline-derived CDR1 and CDR2 are SGHAT and FQNNGV. The junction had 3 bases not matched to a gene; V was cut back by 4 bases and J by 4 bases. The CDR3 runs 14 residues. Details on this clonotype: Its antigen remains unknown.

Individual cDNA molecules carried attached unique molecular identifiers. TCRdb redid the calling of the 5' RACE reads with MiXCR, one entry per CDR3 protein. The sample carries 74,000 or so distinct CDR3 sequences, around 13% recorded once. The TCR sequence derives from an adult who was a healthcare worker with PCR-confirmed SARS-CoV-2 infection or an uninfected control (not recorded which). The rearrangement uses TRBV11-2 and TRBJ1-1; 10 positions match TRBD1. The specimen was whole blood. CDR3 sequence reads: CASSSRQGATEAFF. DNA for the CDR3: TGTGCCAGCAGCTCCCGACAGGGGGCCACTGAAGCTTTCTTT. Full variable domain (missing parts from reference TRBV11-2 and TRBJ1-1): EAGVAQSPRYKIIEKRQSVAFWCNPISGHATLYWYQQILGQGPKLLIQFQNNGVVDDSQLPKDRFSAERLKGVDSTLKIQPAKLEDSAVYLCASSSRQGATEAFFGQGTRLTVV.